These 28 T cell receptor beta chains came from one sample sequenced in a study of vaccination and CD4 T cells after COVID-19. No antigens are known for them. Sequenced with the Oncomine TCR Beta short-read assay was DNA taken from cultured CD4+ T cells. TCRdb passed the PCR reads through MiXCR, listing each CDR3 protein once. The sample consists of 13,000 to 15,000 distinct CDR3 sequences, 43% of them appearing once. Indicated treatment: approximately nine-day PBMC culture with coronavirus spike peptide pools or control peptides (ViraFEST assay). What was sequenced was CD4+ T cells from blood, cultured in vitro. These receptors were taken from a human donor who had recovered from COVID-19.

The chain couples TRBV20-1 to TRBJ1-5; TRBD1 matches 7 bases. There are 15 residues in the CDR3. The V and J ends lost 5 bases and 0 bases, in that order; junction bases with no gene match: 7. Per germline, CDR1 DFQATT and CDR2 SNEGSKA (reference sequence). CDR3 sequence (DNA): TGCAGTGCTGCTGCCGGGACAGATAGCAATCAGCCCCAGCATTTT. Translated, it gives CSAAAGTDSNQPQHF.

The J gene is TRBJ1-6, the V gene TRBV2, with unresolved D. V was shortened by 8 bases and J by 12 bases, with 23 bases between the two germline ends. Germline CDR1 reads SNHLY; CDR2 reads FYNNEI. The CDR3 runs 15 residues. The CDR3 nucleotides are TGTGCCAGCGACAACGATCGGGCCATGGGTTTACCCCTCCACTTT. This codes for CASDNDRAMGLPLHF.

A single count supports this clonotype. The chain employs TRBV6-1 and TRBJ1-1; D gene unclear. CDR1 is MNHNS and CDR2 is SASEGT in the germline V gene. The CDR3 has 13 residues. Deletions cut 0 bases from V and 8 bases from J, with 10 bases between. The chain's CDR3 is CASSEASRSEAFF. The CDR3 region has the DNA TGTGCCAGCAGTGAAGCCTCCCGGTCAGAAGCTTTCTTT.

The rearrangement joins TRBV30 to TRBJ2-3, with 7 bases fitting TRBD1. J was trimmed by 2 bases and V by 0 bases; bases with no gene match: 5. CDR1 and CDR2 (germline): GTSNPN, SVGIG (reference sequence). The CDR3 is 15 amino acids. The CDR3, as DNA: TGTGCCTGGAGTGTACCGACAGGGTACACAGATACGCAGTATTTT. Protein product: CAWSVPTGYTDTQYF. Full variable domain (rest looked up from reference TRBV30 and TRBJ2-3): SQTIHQWPATLVQPVGSPLSLECTVEGTSNPNLYWYRQAAGRGLQLLFYSVGIGQISSEVPQNLSASRPQDRQFILSSKKLLLSDSGFYLCAWSVPTGYTDTQYFGPGTRLTVL.

This clonotype was detected a few times. This chain uses TRBV25-1 with TRBJ1-1, with D perhaps matching TRBD1 (5 bases). The CDR3 is 13 amino acids. Trimming shortened V by 7 bases and J by 4 bases, and 13 bases separated the two germline ends. The germline V gene encodes CDR1 MGHDK and CDR2 SYGVNS. As DNA, the CDR3 is TGTGCCAGCACTTCCGGGGCAGGCACTGAAGCTTTCTTT. This encodes CASTSGAGTEAFF.

The chain recombines TRBV29-1 with TRBJ1-2, with 7 bases matching TRBD1. CDR3 length equals 12 residues. Germline lookup yields CDR1 SQVTM and CDR2 ANQGSEA. V shed 7 bases and J 3 bases; nucleotides not matched to a gene: 5. CDR3 sequence: CSATGTDYGYTF. In nucleotides, the CDR3 is TGCAGCGCAACAGGGACAGACTATGGCTACACCTTC.

V and J are TRBV2 and TRBJ1-5, with no clear D. Trimming stripped 3 bases from V and 0 bases from J, with 21 bases between. Germline V gene lookup returns CDR1 SNHLY and CDR2 FYNNEI. The CDR3 loop spans 19 amino acids. The CDR3 loop reads CASSERANAGPYSNQPQHF. The CDR3 DNA sequence: TGTGCCAGCAGTGAGCGGGCTAACGCCGGCCCTTATAGCAATCAGCCCCAGCATTTT.

The chain links TRBV7-9 to TRBJ2-6, with 13 bases that match TRBD2. This CDR3 spans 16 amino acids. CDR1 is SEHNR and CDR2 is FQNEAQ in the germline V gene (reference sequence). V lost 6 bases to trimming and J lost 2 bases; unmatched junction nucleotides: 1. CDR3 region: CASRGLAGTGANVLTF. The CDR3 DNA sequence: TGTGCCAGCAGGGGACTAGCGGGGACTGGGGCCAACGTCCTGACTTTC.

This clonotype occurred once. The chain carries TRBV9 and TRBJ1-2; D remains unclear. Trimming stripped 4 bases from V and 2 bases from J, with 12 bases between. The CDR3 totals 14 residues. Germline CDR1 reads SGDLS; CDR2 reads YYNGEE. The CDR3 reads CASSPPIGNYGYTF. DNA of the CDR3: TGTGCCAGCAGCCCCCCAATAGGGAACTATGGCTACACCTTC.

The chain carries TRBV6-1 and TRBJ2-2; weak D call: TRBD1 (6 bases). Deletions cut 9 bases from V and 2 bases from J, with 10 bases between. The CDR3 covers 13 residues. CDR1 MNHNS and CDR2 SASEGT come from the germline V gene. The CDR3 DNA reads TGTGCCAGTGGGGGCCCCAACACCGGGGAGCTGTTTTTT. Its translation: CASGGPNTGELFF.

Only a few counts were recorded for this clonotype. The chain is built from TRBV19 and TRBJ1-5; D is unclear. CDR1 and CDR2 from the germline V gene are LNHDA and SQIVND (reference sequence). The CDR3 covers 14 residues. Trimming cost V 2 bases and J 0 bases, with 5 bases left between them. CDR3 in amino acids: CASSIRGSNQPQHF. The CDR3 coding sequence is TGTGCCAGTAGTATACGGGGTAGCAATCAGCCCCAGCATTTT.

The genes are TRBV6-4 and TRBJ2-7; TRBD1 matches at 8 bases. Germline V gene lookup returns CDR1 MRHNA and CDR2 SNTAGT. This CDR3 is 14 amino acids long. V was clipped by 5 bases and J by 2 bases; unmatched bases: 5. The DNA for the CDR3 is TGTGCCAGCAGTCTAGGACAGGGAGCCTACGAGCAGTACTTC. It translates to CASSLGQGAYEQYF.

This clonotype was recorded a few times. The rearrangement joins TRBV19 to TRBJ1-5; 8 bases fit TRBD1. V shed 6 bases, J shed 6 bases, and the junction held 16 bases outside the gene matches. Germline CDR1 reads LNHDA; CDR2 reads SQIVND (reference sequence). CDR3 length: 17 residues. In DNA form, the CDR3 reads TGTGCCAGTAGGGATCTGGTGGGCAGGGGGCTTAGTCAGCCCCAGCATTTT. It specifies CASRDLVGRGLSQPQHF.

This clonotype was observed a handful of times. V gene TRBV6-2 or TRBV6-3 combines with J gene TRBJ1-6; 7 bases fit TRBD1. The length of the CDR3 is 18 residues. The V gene's germline CDR1 is MNHEY and CDR2 SVGEGT. J lost 0 bases, V lost 4 bases, and 9 bases had no gene match. Here the CDR3 DNA reads TGTGCCAGCAGTTTTAGGGGCAGACAGGGCTCCTATAATTCACCCCTCCACTTT. As protein: CASSFRGRQGSYNSPLHF.

J is TRBJ1-4 and V is TRBV30, with D maybe TRBD1 (6 bases). The CDR3 is 13 residues long. V lost 0 bases and J lost 9, with 11 bases in between. The germline V gene has CDR1 GTSNPN and CDR2 SVGIG (reference sequence). CDR3 protein: CAWSVGQSQKLFF. The CDR3 nucleotides are TGTGCCTGGAGTGTAGGACAGTCGCAAAAACTGTTTTTT.

This clonotype was seen only a few times. The chain links TRBV15 to TRBJ2-6, with TRBD1 identical over 7 bases. This CDR3 contains 16 residues. The V gene end was trimmed by 3 bases and the J gene end by 1 base; junction bases not matched to a gene: 3. The V gene's germline CDR1 is LNHNV and CDR2 YYDKDF (reference sequence). CDR3 DNA sequence: TGTGCCACCAGCAGGGACAGGAAATCTGGGGCCAACGTCCTGACTTTC. Protein sequence: CATSRDRKSGANVLTF.

The chain is built from TRBV19 and TRBJ1-2; perhaps TRBD1 as D (6 bases). The germline CDR1 and CDR2 sequences are LNHDA and SQIVND (reference sequence). This CDR3 has 14 amino acids. V dropped 9 bases and J dropped 8 bases, with 22 bases sitting between them. CDR3 in DNA: TGTGCCAGCCGGGACACCTCGACCCAGGGGGGCTACACCTTC. This sequence encodes CASRDTSTQGGYTF. Variable domain in full (rest from reference TRBV19 and TRBJ1-2): DGGITQSPKYLFRKEGQNVTLSCEQNLNHDAMYWYRQDPGQGLRLIYYSQIVNDFQKGDIAEGYSVSREKKESFPLTVTSAQKNPTAFYLCASRDTSTQGGYTFGSGTRLTVV.

This clonotype was counted between two and nine times. The chain joins TRBV12-3 or TRBV12-4 to TRBJ1-2, with TRBD1 matching 8 bases. V lost 5 bases and J lost 2; bases outside the gene matches: 7. CDR3 size: 15 residues. The CDR3, as DNA: TGTGCCAGCAGTCCAGGGACAGGCCCCAACTATGGCTACACCTTC. It encodes CASSPGTGPNYGYTF.

This sequence joins TRBV24-1 and TRBJ2-1; D is possibly TRBD2 (5 bases). The V and J ends lost 7 bases and 4 bases respectively, with 16 bases between them. Germline CDR1 is KGHDR and CDR2 is SFDVKD. This CDR3 comprises 15 residues. CDR3 sequence: CATSGGGKIYNEQFF. The CDR3 DNA sequence: TGTGCCACCAGCGGAGGAGGAAAGATTTACAATGAGCAGTTCTTC.

This clonotype showed up just a few times. The chain is built from TRBV5-4 and TRBJ1-1; 7 nucleotides agree with TRBD1. The CDR3 is 16 residues long. Trimming cost V 4 bases and J 0 bases; bases outside gene matches: 9. Per germline, CDR1 SGHNT and CDR2 YYREEE (reference sequence). The CDR3 here is CASSRGGTALNTEAFF. The CDR3 DNA follows: TGTGCCAGCAGCCGGGGGGGGACAGCCTTGAACACTGAAGCTTTCTTT.

This clonotype was seen more than once but under ten times. The chain joins TRBV27 to TRBJ1-2; 9 bases are shared with TRBD1. After removal of 6 bases from V and 5 bases from J, the junction contained 13 bases not matched to a gene. CDR3 size: 16 residues. Germline values: CDR1 MNHEY, CDR2 SMNVEV (reference sequence). CDR3 sequence (DNA): TGTGCCAGCAGCCCCGGGACAGGGCTTCCCAATTATGGCTACACCTTC. It codes for CASSPGTGLPNYGYTF.

CDR3 in DNA: TGCAGTGCTCTAAACAGGGGGCACACTGAAGCTTTCTTT. As protein: CSALNRGHTEAFF. The chain combines TRBV20-1 with TRBJ1-1; 9 positions agree with TRBD1. Unmatched junction bases numbered 4, after V lost 5 bases and J lost 3 bases. This CDR3 is built from 13 residues. CDR1 is DFQATT, CDR2 SNEGSKA, per germline (reference sequence).

The chain employs TRBV20-1 and TRBJ2-5; D gene uncertain. V shed 5 bases and J shed 2 bases, with 15 bases lying between them. Germline V gene data show CDR1 as DFQATT and CDR2 as SNEGSKA (reference sequence). The CDR3 is made up of 14 amino acids. The CDR3, as DNA: TGCAGTGCTTCCGGACCGACCCTACAAGAGACCCAGTACTTC. Encoded protein: CSASGPTLQETQYF.

The chain couples TRBV20-1 to TRBJ1-1, with 10 bases matching TRBD1. The CDR3 is 17 amino acids. Germline trimming cut 4 bases from V and 0 bases from J; bases unmatched to any gene: 11. Germline CDR1 is DFQATT and CDR2 is SNEGSKA (reference sequence). The CDR3 loop reads CSAKSGTGVWMNTEAFF. CDR3 DNA sequence: TGCAGTGCTAAAAGCGGGACAGGGGTTTGGATGAACACTGAAGCTTTCTTT.

The rearrangement joins TRBV27 to TRBJ1-6, with D perhaps TRBD1 (6 bases). The CDR3 is made up of 15 amino acids. V dropped 0 bases and J dropped 6 bases, with 9 bases sitting between them. Looked up from germline, CDR1 is MNHEY and CDR2 is SMNVEV (reference sequence). Written as DNA, the CDR3 is TGTGCCAGCAGTTTATCGTGGGGGGCTAATTCACCCCTCCACTTT. Amino acids: CASSLSWGANSPLHF.

The chain is built from TRBV7-9 and TRBJ1-2, with TRBD1 matching 7 bases. J lost 4 bases, V lost 1 base, and 9 bases had no gene match. The germline V gene has CDR1 SEHNR and CDR2 FQNEAQ (reference sequence). This CDR3 comprises 16 residues. This CDR3 reads CASSLGGPGGTYGYTF. CDR3 sequence (DNA): TGTGCCAGCAGCTTAGGGGGCCCAGGGGGAACCTATGGCTACACCTTC. The full variable domain, with the rest looked up from reference TRBV7-9 and TRBJ1-2, is DTGVSQNPRHKITKRGQNVTFRCDPISEHNRLYWYRQTLGQGPEFLTYFQNEAQLEKSRLLSDRFSAERPKGSFSTLEIQRTEQGDSAMYLCASSLGGPGGTYGYTFGSGTRLTVV.

The CDR3 protein is CAISESTRRGRGTEAFF. CDR3 sequence (DNA): TGTGCCATCAGTGAGTCGACTCGAAGGGGAAGAGGCACTGAAGCTTTCTTT. The chain uses TRBV10-3 and TRBJ1-1; weak D call: TRBD1 (5 bases). This CDR3 comprises 17 residues. CDR1 ENHRY and CDR2 SYGVKD come from the germline V gene. Trimming removed 0 bases at V and 4 bases at J, with 18 bases between.

This clonotype was counted a few times. The V call is TRBV2, the J call TRBJ2-1; D gene uncertain. The CDR3 length is 11 residues. Germline loops: CDR1 SNHLY, CDR2 FYNNEI. Trimming pared 7 bases from V and 9 bases from J, leaving 10 bases between. The CDR3 DNA sequence: TGTGCCAGCAAGAGCGCCCCTGAGCAGTTCTTC. Residues: CASKSAPEQFF. The full variable domain, completed using reference TRBV2 and TRBJ2-1, is EPEVTQTPSHQVTQMGQEVILRCVPISNHLYFYWYRQILGQKVEFLVSFYNNEISEKSEIFDDQFSVERPDGSNFTLKIRSTKLEDSAMYFCASKSAPEQFFGPGTRLTVL.